A selection of T cell receptor beta chains follows, all from one sample in a study of PD-1 blockade in classical Hodgkin lymphoma. The data were produced by immunoSEQ multiplex PCR, yet TCRdb's version contains in-frame clones alone and is incomplete. Of 40,000 or so clones detected, about nine tenths appear once; the ten largest clones hold approximately 8.8%. The sample in question was peripheral blood mononuclear cells (PBMCs), obtained at baseline. These receptors all come from a human donor with classical Hodgkin lymphoma. Both conserved end residues are part of each CDR3. A D gene is named only where the DNA matches it firmly. Expanded clones are given a class, and other clones once, few, many or no size at all.

D gene,J gene,V gene,clone size,CDR3 DNA,CDR3 protein
-,TRBJ1-1,TRBV9,-,TGTGCCAGCAGCGCCTTGCCGGCGAACACTGAAGCTTTCTTT,CASSALPANTEAFF
-,TRBJ2-7,TRBV7-2,-,TGTGCCAGCAGCTTAGGTCGCTACGAGCAGTACTTC,CASSLGRYEQYF
-,TRBJ1-2,TRBV6-5,-,TGTGCCAGCAGTTATTTTGGACAATTAGATGGCTACACCTTC,CASSYFGQLDGYTF
TRBD2,TRBJ2-1,TRBV29-1,-,TGCAGCGTCGCAAGCGGGAGAAGTTACAATGAGCAGTTCTTC,CSVASGRSYNEQFF
-,TRBJ1-2,TRBV19,once,TGTGCCAGTAGTATAGGTGGGACAACCTATGGCTACACCTTC,CASSIGGTTYGYTF
-,TRBJ1-2,TRBV28,-,TGTGCCAGCAGTTTACAGGGGAGGAGGACGGGAGCGAGCTATGGCTACACCTTC,CASSLQGRRTGASYGYTF
-,TRBJ1-2,TRBV4-3,-,TGCGCCAGCAGCCAAGACCCAAAACAGGGTACCTATGGCTACACCTTC,CASSQDPKQGTYGYTF
-,TRBJ2-5,TRBV7-3,-,TGTGCCAGCAGCTCCCGTAGTTGGGAGACCCAGTACTTC,CASSSRSWETQYF
TRBD1,TRBJ1-4,TRBV18,-,TGTGCCAGCTCACGCACATGGGACAGTTTGGCTGAAAAACTGTTTTTT,CASSRTWDSLAEKLFF
TRBD1,TRBJ1-1,TRBV19,-,TGTGCCAGTAGATTGGACAGGGGGCATAAAAAAGCTTTCTTT,CASRLDRGHKKAFF
-,TRBJ1-2,TRBV9,few,TGTGCCAGCAGCTTCGAGGGGGTTGGCTATGGCTACACCTTC,CASSFEGVGYGYTF
-,TRBJ2-7,TRBV7-7,-,TGTGCCAGCAGCATTCGACAGGGAGGAACCTACGAGCAGTACTTC,CASSIRQGGTYEQYF
TRBD1,TRBJ1-3,TRBV5-6,-,TGTGCCAGCAACCCGACAGGGGCTGGAAACACCATATATTTT,CASNPTGAGNTIYF
-,TRBJ1-2,TRBV7-2,-,TGTGCCAGCAGCTTGATGTATTCCCATGGCTACACCTTC,CASSLMYSHGYTF
-,TRBJ2-4,TRBV2,-,TGTGCCAGCAAGTACAGGGAAGCCAAAAACATTCAGTACTTC,CASKYREAKNIQYF
-,TRBJ1-5,TRBV27,-,TGTGCCAGCAGCGTCCTTGGGGGCAATCAGCCCCAGCATTTT,CASSVLGGNQPQHF
TRBD2,TRBJ2-5,TRBV28,-,TGTGCCAGCAGTTCCCGGACTAGCGGGAGGTGGGAGACCCAGTACTTC,CASSSRTSGRWETQYF
-,TRBJ2-1,TRBV5-6,once,TGTGCCAGCAGCACGGGGTTTAGCTCCTACAATGAGCAGTTCTTC,CASSTGFSSYNEQFF